The 21 T cell receptor beta chains given below trace back to one sample, sequenced in a study of T cells in Graves' hyperthyroidism and ophthalmopathy. RNA transcripts provided the source from which TCR beta CDR3 regions were amplified. The HTBI set primed first-round TCR CDR3 RT-PCR. One entry per CDR3 protein results from TCRdb running MiXCR on the multiplex PCR reads. The sample lists hundreds of thousands of distinct CDR3 sequences, more than 14% occurring once. The sequenced sample consisted of blood. The origin of the receptors is a woman aged 45-59 years with Graves' ophthalmopathy.

This clonotype has at least ten counts. The chain uses TRBV5-1 and TRBJ2-1, with 7 positions matching TRBD2. Germline V gene data show CDR1 as SGHRS and CDR2 as YFSETQ. With 3 bases clipped from V and 5 bases from J, the junction kept 8 bases outside the gene matches. The CDR3 runs 15 residues. In nucleotides, the CDR3 is TGCGCCAGCAGCTCGACTAGCCCTCTCCACAATGAGCAGTTCTTC. It codes for CASSSTSPLHNEQFF.

This clonotype was found many times. The V call is TRBV11-1, the J call TRBJ2-4; D may be TRBD1 (5 bases). Germline loops: CDR1 SGHAT, CDR2 FQDESV (reference sequence). V gave up 5 bases and J gave up 6 bases, with 14 bases separating them. The CDR3 sequence is 14 residues long. CDR3 sequence: CASSVDDRLNIQYF. In DNA, the CDR3 is TGTGCCAGCAGCGTAGACGACAGACTAAACATTCAGTACTTC.

This clonotype occurred many times. This chain uses TRBV27 with TRBJ2-1; D is possibly TRBD1 (6 bases). The CDR3 totals 15 residues. Trimming shortened V by 0 bases and J by 4 bases, and 10 bases separated the two germline ends. Germline values: CDR1 MNHEY, CDR2 SMNVEV (reference sequence). The CDR3 region is CASSLSLGGYNEQFF. CDR3 sequence (DNA): TGTGCCAGCAGTTTATCTTTAGGGGGTTACAATGAGCAGTTCTTC.

This clonotype was seen at least ten times. Written as DNA, the CDR3 is TGCAGTGCTAGAAACAGGGCCCACTACAATGAGCAGTTCTTC. This codes for CSARNRAHYNEQFF. The genes are TRBV20-1 and TRBJ2-1; perhaps TRBD1 as D (6 bases). Germline CDR1 and CDR2: DFQATT and SNEGSKA (reference sequence). V gave up 2 bases and J gave up 3 bases, with 11 bases separating them. This CDR3 has 14 amino acids.

This clonotype was counted ten times or more. The chain has TRBV28 and TRBJ1-1; possible D gene TRBD1, 6 bases. The CDR3 covers 18 residues. Germline V gives CDR1 MDHEN, CDR2 SYDVKM. The V end lost 8 bases, the J end lost 4 bases, and 29 bases lay between the germline ends. CDR3 amino acids: CASPGSSVQGSGSTEAFF. The CDR3 nucleotides are TGTGCCAGCCCCGGTTCCAGCGTACAGGGCAGTGGGAGCACTGAAGCTTTCTTT.

The V gene is TRBV14, the J gene TRBJ1-2; D perhaps matches TRBD1 (5 bases). The CDR3 covers 13 residues. The V and J ends lost 6 bases and 7 bases respectively, with 15 bases between them. Germline V gene data show CDR1 as SGHDN and CDR2 as FVKESK. The CDR3 loop is CASSEGRVSGYTF. The CDR3 DNA follows: TGTGCCAGCAGTGAAGGCAGGGTGAGTGGCTACACCTTC.

CDR3 DNA: TGCAGTGCTAGAGCGGGACTAGCGGGAGGGCAGCAAGAGACCCAGTACTTC. It yields the protein CSARAGLAGGQQETQYF. This rearrangement joins TRBV20-1 to TRBJ2-5; 16 bases are shared with TRBD2. V shed 1 base, J shed 2 bases, and the junction held 4 bases outside the gene matches. Germline loops: CDR1 DFQATT, CDR2 SNEGSKA (reference sequence). CDR3 length: 17 amino acids.

Comment on this clonotype: With a much larger clone just one base away, this may be a read error. The rearrangement joins TRBV6-2 or TRBV6-3 to TRBJ2-7; TRBD2 is a possible D gene (6 bases). This CDR3 has 15 amino acids. Germline CDR1 is MNHEY and CDR2 is SVGEGT. Trimming cost V 6 bases and J 5 bases, with 20 bases left between them. The CDR3 loop reads CASRPAGTGGNEQYF. CDR3 in DNA: TGTGCCAGCAGACCCGCCGGGACTGGCGGAAACGAGCAGTACTTC.

This clonotype was counted at least ten times. V usage is TRBV20-1 and J usage is TRBJ2-7, with TRBD1 matching over 9 bases. The CDR3 consists of 15 residues. V was pared by 7 bases and J by 3 bases, with 13 bases of the junction left unmatched. Germline CDR1 reads DFQATT; CDR2 reads SNEGSKA (reference sequence). CDR3 region: CSVRTPGQGFYEQYF. The CDR3 DNA is TGCAGTGTCCGAACCCCGGGACAGGGCTTCTACGAGCAGTACTTC.

This clonotype was seen at least ten times. The rearrangement links TRBV12-3 or TRBV12-4 to TRBJ2-2; 7 nucleotides agree with TRBD1. V dropped 6 bases and J dropped 1; count of bases not matched to a gene: 5. The CDR3 contains 15 residues. CDR3 in amino acids: CASRRGQENTGELFF. In DNA form, the CDR3 reads TGTGCCAGCAGGAGAGGACAGGAGAACACCGGGGAGCTGTTTTTT.

This clonotype has at least ten counts. CDR3 residues: CASSYPNPLAGGPRGEQFF. For the CDR3, the DNA is TGTGCCAGCAGTTACCCAAATCCACTAGCGGGAGGGCCTCGAGGTGAGCAGTTCTTC. The chain recombines TRBV6-2 or TRBV6-3 with TRBJ2-1; TRBD2 matches at 13 bases. This CDR3 has 19 amino acids. V gave up 2 bases and J gave up 9 bases; unmatched junction bases: 16. Germline values: CDR1 MNHEY, CDR2 SVGEGT.

This clonotype was counted only a few times. The V gene is TRBV5-1, the J gene TRBJ2-3; D remains unclear. CDR1 is SGHRS and CDR2 is YFSETQ in the germline V gene. The germline V and J ends were trimmed by 5 bases and 5 bases, with 18 bases remaining between them. The CDR3 length is 15 residues. As DNA, the CDR3 is TGCGCCAGCAGACCACCCGGGTCCACCGGAGATACGCAGTATTTT. This codes for CASRPPGSTGDTQYF.

This clonotype was detected many times. The chain is built from TRBV20-1 and TRBJ2-3, with TRBD2 matching over 16 bases. J gave up 8 bases and V 4 bases, and 12 bases lay outside the gene matches. Germline V gene data show CDR1 as DFQATT and CDR2 as SNEGSKA (reference sequence). The CDR3 contains 17 residues. CDR3 amino acids: CSAKSGTSGRVRGTQYF. CDR3 coding DNA: TGCAGTGCTAAAAGTGGGACTAGCGGGAGGGTTAGGGGTACGCAGTATTTT.

Turning to this clonotype: At one boundary the junction diverges from the germline segment, which might be a read error. V and J are TRBV28 and TRBJ2-5, with D perhaps TRBD1 (5 bases). Germline CDR1 is MDHEN and CDR2 is SYDVKM. The CDR3 sequence is 13 residues long. CDR3 residues: CASSFWGQEIQYF. The CDR3 DNA reads TGTGCCAGCAGTTTTTGGGGCCAAGAGATCCAGTACTTC.

In its sample, this clonotype was seen many times. The chain employs TRBV27 and TRBJ2-5; unclear D gene. Germline V gene data show CDR1 as MNHEY and CDR2 as SMNVEV (reference sequence). V dropped 1 base and J dropped 2 bases, with 14 bases sitting between them. The CDR3 is made up of 16 amino acids. The CDR3 coding sequence is TGTGCCAGCAGTTTATGGTATGTGCGGACGCAAGAGACCCAGTACTTC. This codes for CASSLWYVRTQETQYF.

This sequence joins TRBV5-1 and TRBJ2-2, with D perhaps TRBD2 (5 bases). Germline CDR1 reads SGHRS; CDR2 reads YFSETQ. Trimming took off 0 bases at V and 6 bases at J, with 9 bases between the two ends. This CDR3 is 14 amino acids long. CDR3 protein: CASSLGGIAGELFF. CDR3 nucleotide sequence: TGCGCCAGCAGCTTGGGAGGGATCGCCGGGGAGCTGTTTTTT.

The rearrangement uses TRBV28 and TRBJ2-7; D not resolved. CDR1 and CDR2 from the germline V gene are MDHEN and SYDVKM. V was trimmed by 1 base and J by 6 bases, leaving 10 bases between them. The CDR3 contains 13 residues. The CDR3 loop reads CASSLYGSGEQYF. Here the CDR3 DNA reads TGTGCCAGCAGTTTATATGGGTCCGGCGAGCAGTACTTC.

The gene calls are TRBV19 and TRBJ1-1; D perhaps matches TRBD1 (5 bases). CDR1 and CDR2 from the germline V gene are LNHDA and SQIVND (reference sequence). The CDR3 contains 13 residues. V was pared by 9 bases and J by 2 bases, with 13 bases between. The DNA for the CDR3 is TGTGCCAGCGGTCTCAGGGCCAACACTGAAGCTTTCTTT. Its translation is CASGLRANTEAFF. The whole variable domain, remainder taken from reference TRBV19 and TRBJ1-1, is DGGITQSPKYLFRKEGQNVTLSCEQNLNHDAMYWYRQDPGQGLRLIYYSQIVNDFQKGDIAEGYSVSREKKESFPLTVTSAQKNPTAFYLCASGLRANTEAFFGQGTRLTVV.

This clonotype occurred many times. This CDR3 is CASSLAQGNTGELFF. The DNA for the CDR3 is TGTGCCAGCAGCTTGGCCCAGGGAAACACCGGGGAGCTGTTTTTT. This chain joins TRBV5-5 and TRBJ2-2, with a possible D match to TRBD1 (5 bases). V was shortened by 0 bases and J by 2 bases, with 8 bases between the two germline ends. Per germline, CDR1 SGHKS and CDR2 YYEKEE (reference sequence). The CDR3 runs 15 residues.

The chain uses TRBV27 and TRBJ2-2, with D perhaps TRBD1 or TRBD2 (5 bases each). Germline V gene lookup returns CDR1 MNHEY and CDR2 SMNVEV (reference sequence). V lost 3 bases to trimming and J lost 6 bases, with 11 bases between them. The CDR3 is 14 amino acids. CDR3 region: CASSLGVLAGELFF. The CDR3 region has the DNA TGTGCCAGCAGTTTGGGGGTTCTGGCCGGGGAGCTGTTTTTT.

This clonotype has at least ten counts. V and J are TRBV20-1 and TRBJ2-1; 14 positions agree with TRBD2. V lost 5 bases, J lost 8 bases, and 11 bases stayed unmatched. Germline-derived CDR1 and CDR2 are DFQATT and SNEGSKA (reference sequence). The CDR3 totals 16 residues. The CDR3 coding sequence is TGCAGTGCTCCCCGACTAGCGGGAGGGCCCGACCATGAGCAGTTCTTC. It is translated as CSAPRLAGGPDHEQFF.